This is a list of T cell receptor beta chains from one sample in a study of blood T cell repertoires in COVID-19. Produced via immunoSEQ multiplex PCR; TCRdb's table is partial and in-frame only. The sample has about 24,000 clones; approximately 89% are singletons. Sequencing input: peripheral blood. These receptors all come from a man aged 50 to 59 with active COVID-19. Each CDR3 is given with its conserved first and last residue. The order of the fields is J gene, clone size, D gene, V gene, CDR3 protein, CDR3 DNA. The D gene is left open where the match is weak. Clone size is not always given. Where it is, it says once, few, many or a class for expanded clones.

j_call: TRBJ1-1
clone_size: few
d_call: .
v_call: TRBV12-5
cdr3_aa: CASGFNTGRVVTEAFF
cdr3_nt: TGTGCTAGTGGTTTCAACACAGGGCGAGTAGTCACTGAAGCTTTCTTT

j_call: TRBJ1-1
clone_size: .
d_call: TRBD1
v_call: TRBV5-1
cdr3_aa: CASSQGAIWTEAFF
cdr3_nt: TGCGCCAGCAGCCAGGGGGCAATATGGACTGAAGCTTTCTTT

j_call: TRBJ1-3
clone_size: .
d_call: .
v_call: TRBV5-1
cdr3_aa: CASSTTGSSGNTIYF
cdr3_nt: TGCGCCAGCAGCACTACAGGGAGCTCTGGAAACACCATATATTTT

j_call: TRBJ1-1
clone_size: .
d_call: TRBD1
v_call: TRBV11-3
cdr3_aa: CASSHQGDAFF
cdr3_nt: TGTGCCAGCAGCCATCAGGGGGACGCTTTCTTT

j_call: TRBJ2-7
clone_size: .
d_call: TRBD2
v_call: TRBV7-2
cdr3_aa: CASSFTLAGRRSSYEQYF
cdr3_nt: TGTGCCAGCAGCTTTACACTAGCGGGTCGCAGGAGCTCCTACGAGCAGTACTTC

j_call: TRBJ2-6
clone_size: .
d_call: TRBD1
v_call: TRBV11-3
cdr3_aa: CASSPGGTGANVLTF
cdr3_nt: TGTGCCAGCAGCCCAGGGGGCACTGGGGCCAACGTCCTGACTTTC

j_call: TRBJ2-1
clone_size: .
d_call: TRBD2
v_call: TRBV10-3
cdr3_aa: CAISSGTSYNEQFF
cdr3_nt: TGTGCCATCAGTAGCGGGACCTCCTACAATGAGCAGTTCTTC

j_call: TRBJ1-4
clone_size: .
d_call: .
v_call: TRBV27
cdr3_aa: CASSFGGLNEKLFF
cdr3_nt: TGTGCCAGCAGTTTTGGAGGACTTAATGAAAAACTGTTTTTT

j_call: TRBJ1-2
clone_size: .
d_call: TRBD1
v_call: TRBV7-6
cdr3_aa: CASSARTGDGYTF
cdr3_nt: TGTGCCAGCAGCGCCAGGACAGGGGATGGCTACACCTTC

j_call: TRBJ2-2
clone_size: .
d_call: TRBD2
v_call: TRBV7-2
cdr3_aa: CASSPGLAGTGELFF
cdr3_nt: TGTGCCAGCAGCCCGGGACTAGCGGGGACCGGGGAGCTGTTTTTT

j_call: TRBJ2-3
clone_size: .
d_call: TRBD2
v_call: TRBV7-8
cdr3_aa: CASSVVGREGRTDTQYF
cdr3_nt: TGTGCCAGCAGCGTCGTGGGGCGGGAGGGCCGGACAGATACGCAGTATTTT

j_call: TRBJ1-4
clone_size: .
d_call: TRBD1
v_call: TRBV7-2
cdr3_aa: CASSQQGSHNEKLFF
cdr3_nt: TGTGCCAGCAGCCAACAGGGGAGCCATAATGAAAAACTGTTTTTT

j_call: TRBJ1-5
clone_size: few
d_call: TRBD1
v_call: TRBV6-2/TRBV6-3
cdr3_aa: CASSATGVSNQPQHF
cdr3_nt: TGTGCCAGCAGCGCTACAGGGGTTAGCAATCAGCCCCAGCATTTT

j_call: TRBJ2-3
clone_size: .
d_call: TRBD1
v_call: TRBV7-2
cdr3_aa: CASSPRTGGGTDTQYF
cdr3_nt: TGTGCCAGCAGCCCGAGGACAGGGGGCGGCACAGATACGCAGTATTTT

j_call: TRBJ2-5
clone_size: .
d_call: .
v_call: TRBV7-2
cdr3_aa: CASSLANGLRLETQYF
cdr3_nt: TGTGCCAGCAGCTTAGCCAATGGGCTCCGATTGGAGACCCAGTACTTC

j_call: TRBJ2-1
clone_size: .
d_call: .
v_call: TRBV4-1
cdr3_aa: CASRDPGLTSSYNEQFF
cdr3_nt: TGCGCCAGCAGAGACCCGGGACTCACCAGCTCCTACAATGAGCAGTTCTTC

j_call: TRBJ1-4
clone_size: .
d_call: .
v_call: TRBV5-1
cdr3_aa: CASSFLGDSEKLFF
cdr3_nt: TGCGCCAGCAGCTTTCTGGGAGATAGCGAAAAACTGTTTTTT

j_call: TRBJ2-1
clone_size: .
d_call: TRBD2
v_call: TRBV6-2/TRBV6-3
cdr3_aa: CASSYSPTSGLYNEQFF
cdr3_nt: TGTGCCAGCAGTTACTCTCCGACTAGCGGCTTATACAATGAGCAGTTCTTC

j_call: TRBJ2-5
clone_size: .
d_call: .
v_call: TRBV7-2
cdr3_aa: CASSDRVQKYF
cdr3_nt: TGTGCCAGCAGCGACCGGGTTCAAAAGTACTTC

j_call: TRBJ2-3
clone_size: .
d_call: .
v_call: TRBV27
cdr3_aa: CASSSPSGTDTQYF
cdr3_nt: TGTGCCAGCAGTTCCCCCAGTGGCACAGATACGCAGTATTTT

j_call: TRBJ2-1
clone_size: few
d_call: TRBD2
v_call: TRBV7-9
cdr3_aa: CASSFPPSGSSYNEQFF
cdr3_nt: TGTGCCAGCAGCTTCCCTCCTAGCGGGAGCTCCTACAATGAGCAGTTCTTC

j_call: TRBJ2-2
clone_size: .
d_call: .
v_call: TRBV6-5
cdr3_aa: CASTPGDYGELFF
cdr3_nt: TGTGCCAGCACCCCTGGTGACTACGGGGAGCTGTTTTTT

j_call: TRBJ2-3
clone_size: .
d_call: TRBD1
v_call: TRBV5-1
cdr3_aa: CASSGQGADTQYF
cdr3_nt: TGCGCCAGCAGTGGACAGGGAGCAGATACGCAGTATTTT

j_call: TRBJ2-3
clone_size: .
d_call: TRBD2
v_call: TRBV5-1
cdr3_aa: CASSLALAGGSTDTQYF
cdr3_nt: TGCGCCAGCAGCTTGGCACTAGCGGGGGGCAGCACAGATACGCAGTATTTT

j_call: TRBJ1-5
clone_size: .
d_call: .
v_call: TRBV19
cdr3_aa: CASSGIAGLVSNQPQHF
cdr3_nt: TGTGCCAGTAGTGGTATAGCAGGGTTGGTTAGCAATCAGCCCCAGCATTTT

j_call: TRBJ2-7
clone_size: .
d_call: TRBD2
v_call: TRBV9
cdr3_aa: CASSASTSGEEYF
cdr3_nt: TGTGCCAGCAGCGCATCGACTAGCGGGGAGGAGTACTTC

j_call: TRBJ2-2
clone_size: .
d_call: .
v_call: TRBV18
cdr3_aa: CASPNGGNTGELFF
cdr3_nt: TGTGCCAGCCCTAACGGGGGAAACACCGGGGAGCTGTTTTTT

j_call: TRBJ2-1
clone_size: .
d_call: TRBD2
v_call: TRBV15
cdr3_aa: CATSRDPGLVIEQFF
cdr3_nt: TGTGCCACCAGCAGAGATCCGGGACTAGTCATTGAGCAGTTCTTC

j_call: TRBJ1-1
clone_size: .
d_call: .
v_call: TRBV6-5
cdr3_aa: CASSYSEFMNTEAFF
cdr3_nt: TGTGCCAGCAGTTACTCGGAGTTCATGAACACTGAAGCTTTCTTT